This T cell receptor (beta chain) was recovered during a study of graft-versus-host responses after intestinal transplantation. Across the whole study: The transplants performed in recipients were multivisceral, liver-intestinal, or isolated intestinal. Study-wide findings and caveats: Peak circulating GvH clone levels were associated with early post-transplant HvG declines. Present in recipient marrow, GvH clones included some that appeared first in ileum or blood.

Some clones are missing from TCRdb's copy, which holds only in-frame ones; the method was immunoSEQ multiplex PCR. The profile shows 90,000 to 150,000 clones, roughly 96% of them singletons. The CDR3 covers 16 residues. V lost 0 bases to trimming and J lost 2 bases; unmatched junction nucleotides: 5. Germline loops: CDR1 MNHEY, CDR2 SMNVEV (reference sequence). Notes on this clone: What it binds is not known.

This sequence was found in a human donor who received an intestinal transplant. V and J are TRBV27 and TRBJ2-3, with 7 nucleotides matching TRBD2. The sample consisted of unstimulated CD8+ T cells sorted from spleen or lymph node cells, taken before intestinal transplant. As DNA, the CDR3 is TGTGCCAGCAGTTTATCGGTCAGCGGGGTCACAGATACGCAGTATTTT. Residues: CASSLSVSGVTDTQYF.